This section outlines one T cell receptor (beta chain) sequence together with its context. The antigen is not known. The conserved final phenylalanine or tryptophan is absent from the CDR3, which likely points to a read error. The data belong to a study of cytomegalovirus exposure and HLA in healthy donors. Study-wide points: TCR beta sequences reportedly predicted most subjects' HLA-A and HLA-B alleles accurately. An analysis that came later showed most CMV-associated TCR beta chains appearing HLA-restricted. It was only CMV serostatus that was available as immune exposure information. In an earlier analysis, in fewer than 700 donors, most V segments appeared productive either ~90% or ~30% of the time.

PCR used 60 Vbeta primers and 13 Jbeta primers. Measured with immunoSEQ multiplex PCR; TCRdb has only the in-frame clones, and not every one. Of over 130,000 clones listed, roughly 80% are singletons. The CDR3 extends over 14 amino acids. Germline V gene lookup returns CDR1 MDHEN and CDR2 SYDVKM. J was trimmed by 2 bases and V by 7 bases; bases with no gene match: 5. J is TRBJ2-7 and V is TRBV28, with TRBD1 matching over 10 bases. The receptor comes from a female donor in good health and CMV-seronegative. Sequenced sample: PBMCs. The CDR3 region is CASTPGQGTYEQYL. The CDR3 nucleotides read TGTGCCAGCACCCCGGGACAGGGGACCTACGAGCAGTACCTC.